The 8 T cell receptor beta chains in this list originate from one sample, sequenced in a study of T cells after yellow fever vaccination. Each CDR3 protein gets one entry after TCRdb re-called the 5' RACE reads with MiXCR. Of about 550,000 distinct CDR3 sequences in the sample, about a fifth were seen once. The starting material was PBMCs, obtained 15 days after the yellow fever booster vaccination. These receptors came from a man aged 30 to 39 who received the YFV17D yellow fever vaccine.

This rearrangement joins TRBV4-3 to TRBJ2-7, with 9 bases fitting TRBD2. Germline loops: CDR1 LGHNA, CDR2 YSLEER. Trimming cost V 4 bases and J 4 bases; bases outside gene matches: 8. The CDR3 runs 15 residues. The CDR3, as DNA: TGCGCCAGCAGCCGTATAGCGGGAGCAAAATACGAGCAGTACTTC. It codes for CASSRIAGAKYEQYF.

This clonotype was seen more than once but under ten times. The rearrangement uses TRBV12-3 or TRBV12-4 and TRBJ1-4; 10 bases agree with TRBD1. The CDR3 has 14 amino acids. V lost 6 bases and J lost 15; bases outside the gene matches: 13. The chain's CDR3 is CASSPSGQGNSLFF. CDR3 DNA sequence: TGTGCCAGCAGCCCCTCGGGACAGGGGAATTCTTTGTTTTTT.

This clonotype was seen a few times. This chain uses TRBV5-1 with TRBJ2-1; 7 positions agree with TRBD1. Germline V CDR1 and CDR2: SGHRS, YFSETQ. The junction had 4 bases not matched to a gene; V was cut back by 0 bases and J by 4 bases. This CDR3 spans 15 amino acids. The CDR3 nucleotides read TGCGCCAGCAGCTTGGTGGGACAGACTTACAATGAGCAGTTCTTC. Translation: CASSLVGQTYNEQFF.

This clonotype was seen a few times. The chain recombines TRBV3-1 with TRBJ2-7; D unclear. V lost 0 bases to trimming and J lost 2 bases, with 8 bases between them. The CDR3 length is 14 residues. Germline V CDR1 and CDR2: LGHDT, YNNKEL (reference sequence). The CDR3 sequence: CASSQEVETYEQYF. CDR3 in DNA: TGTGCCAGCAGCCAAGAGGTGGAAACCTACGAGCAGTACTTC.

This clonotype was detected a few times. The gene calls are TRBV12-3 or TRBV12-4 and TRBJ2-7; D call uncertain. The CDR3 sequence is 11 residues long. V lost 6 bases and J 5 bases, leaving 8 bases between the germline ends. CDR3 DNA sequence: TGTGCCAGCAGCTCACTAAACGAGCAGTACTTC. Its translation is CASSSLNEQYF.

CDR3 coding DNA: TGTGCCAGCTCACCGATTGGACAGGGAGAAAACATTCAGTACTTC. Translation gives CASSPIGQGENIQYF. The rearrangement joins TRBV18 to TRBJ2-4; the match to TRBD1 covers 8 bases. Germline lookup yields CDR1 KGHSH and CDR2 LQKENI. This CDR3 has 15 amino acids. The V and J ends lost 3 bases and 5 bases, in that order; junction bases with no gene match: 6.

This clonotype was seen more than once but under ten times. The V gene is TRBV7-8, the J gene TRBJ2-7, with D perhaps TRBD1 (5 bases). Trimming shortened V by 4 bases and J by 2 bases, and 9 bases separated the two germline ends. The length of the CDR3 is 13 residues. Germline CDR1 and CDR2: SGHVS and FQNEAQ. Written as DNA, the CDR3 is TGTGCCAGCAGCTGGACAAGGACCTACGAGCAGTACTTC. This encodes CASSWTRTYEQYF.

As regards this clonotype: The junction shows a germline mismatch at one end, possibly a read error. J is TRBJ2-1 and V is TRBV7-2, with no clear D. CDR1 and CDR2 from the germline V gene are SGHTA and FQGNSA. The CDR3 is 15 amino acids. The CDR3 region has the DNA TGTGCCAGCAGCTTAGGAGATACGACCTACAATGAGCCGTTCTTC. It specifies CASSLGDTTYNEPFF.